The 7 T cell receptor beta chains listed next were all sequenced from one sample in a study of T cell repertoires in cytomegalovirus infection. TCRdb re-analysed the reads in MiXCR, keeping a single row per CDR3 protein. The table has under 500,000 distinct CDR3 sequences, about 42% seen once. Antigens of these TCRs are unknown. Sequencing was performed on cultured PBMCs, taken from culture after CMV antigen stimulation. The receptors were sampled from a human donor in good health (CMV status not recorded). Some clones in this sample may be carry-over from other donors' samples.

V and J are TRBV11-2 and TRBJ2-7; 7 positions match TRBD2. Germline lookup yields CDR1 SGHAT and CDR2 FQNNGV. There are 15 residues in the CDR3. J gave up 5 bases and V 5 bases, and 12 bases lay outside the gene matches. The CDR3: CASSQWGGRFDEQYF. The CDR3 region has the DNA TGTGCCAGCAGCCAGTGGGGGGGTCGATTCGACGAGCAGTACTTC.

In its sample, this clonotype was seen a few times. The rearrangement joins TRBV6-1 to TRBJ1-1; D is unclear. Trimming shortened V by 2 bases and J by 1 base, and 17 bases separated the two germline ends. The CDR3 sequence is 17 residues long. Germline V gene lookup returns CDR1 MNHNS and CDR2 SASEGT. The CDR3 region has the DNA TGTGCCAGCAGTGAATTCCTCCAGATGGACTGGAACACTGAAGCTTTCTTT. This translates into CASSEFLQMDWNTEAFF.

In this sample, this clonotype turned up a few times. The CDR3 nucleotides read TGTGCCAGCAGCTTTGGGACTAGCGGGAGAGGGCAGGAGACCCAGTACTTC. Translating it yields CASSFGTSGRGQETQYF. V is TRBV7-9 and J is TRBJ2-5; TRBD2 matches at 14 bases. This CDR3 region has 17 residues. Germline values: CDR1 SEHNR, CDR2 FQNEAQ (reference sequence). V trimming: 3 bases; J trimming: 5 bases; junction bases outside the gene matches: 8.

This rearrangement joins TRBV19 to TRBJ1-2; unclear D gene. The CDR3 consists of 16 residues. CDR1 is LNHDA and CDR2 is SQIVND in the germline V gene (reference sequence). The V end was cut by 4 bases, the J end by 2 bases, with 17 bases between. CDR3: CASSNKGSWVNYGYTF. The CDR3 DNA reads as TGTGCCAGTAGTAACAAGGGCAGTTGGGTCAACTATGGCTACACCTTC.

This clonotype was seen ten or more times. This chain uses TRBV7-2 with TRBJ2-7, with TRBD2 matching 7 bases. Trimming removed 1 base from V and 2 bases from J; junction bases left unmatched: 14. The CDR3 totals 18 residues. Germline values: CDR1 SGHTA, CDR2 FQGNSA. CDR3: CASSLDSLTTSPTYEQYF. CDR3 DNA: TGTGCCAGCAGCTTAGATAGTCTTACGACTAGCCCTACCTACGAGCAGTACTTC.

This clonotype was seen a handful of times. Mismatch with germline at one junction end may stem from a read error. As DNA, the CDR3 is TGTGCCAGCACCTTAGCGGGAGCTCACACAGATACGCAGTATTTT. Its protein product is CASTLAGAHTDTQYF. J is TRBJ2-3 and V is TRBV7-8, with 9 bases matching TRBD2. The CDR3 covers 15 residues. CDR1 and CDR2 from the germline V gene are SGHVS and FQNEAQ.

The chain combines TRBV6-9 with TRBJ1-3; TRBD1 matches at 8 bases. Trimming took 3 bases from V and 2 from J; bases not matched to a gene: 12. Germline V CDR1 and CDR2: MNHGY, SVAAGI. There are 18 residues in the CDR3. CDR3 sequence reads: CASSYGTGHNLPGNTIYF. The CDR3, as DNA: TGTGCCAGCAGTTACGGGACAGGCCACAACTTACCTGGAAACACCATATATTTT.